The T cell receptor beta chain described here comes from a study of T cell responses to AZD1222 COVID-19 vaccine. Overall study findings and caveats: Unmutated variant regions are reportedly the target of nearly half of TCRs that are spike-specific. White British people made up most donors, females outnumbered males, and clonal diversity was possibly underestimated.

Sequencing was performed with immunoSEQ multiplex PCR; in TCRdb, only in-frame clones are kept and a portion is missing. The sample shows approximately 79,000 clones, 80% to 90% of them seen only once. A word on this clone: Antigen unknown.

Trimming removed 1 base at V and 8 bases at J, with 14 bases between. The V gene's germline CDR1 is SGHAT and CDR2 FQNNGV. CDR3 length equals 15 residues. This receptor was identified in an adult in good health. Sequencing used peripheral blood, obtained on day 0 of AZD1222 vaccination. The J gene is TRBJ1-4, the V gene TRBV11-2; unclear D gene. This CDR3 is CASSLGTAPGEKLFF. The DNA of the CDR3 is TGTGCCAGCAGCTTAGGCACAGCCCCGGGGGAAAAACTGTTTTTT.